This is a list of T cell receptor beta chains from one sample in a study of vaccination and CD4 T cells after COVID-19. Their cognate antigens are unknown. TCRdb ran MiXCR on the PCR reads and lists one entry per CDR3 protein. The data contain some 8,200 distinct CDR3 sequences, around two thirds of them singletons. Sequencing input: CD4+ T cells from blood, cultured in vitro. Receptors originate from a human donor who had recovered from COVID-19. The CDR3 runs from the conserved cysteine through the conserved F or W. D genes are given only for firm matches. Only part of the rows carry a size: once, few, many, or a class if the clone is expanded.

V: TRBV12-3/TRBV12-4; D: .; size: once; J: TRBJ1-1; CDR3: CASRDQITEAFF; DNA: TGTGCCAGCAGGGACCAAATCACTGAAGCTTTCTTT
V: TRBV6-1; D: TRBD2; size: .; J: TRBJ2-7; CDR3: CASSPGTRNYEQYF; DNA: TGTGCCAGCAGTCCCGGGACTAGGAACTACGAGCAGTACTTC
V: TRBV28; D: .; size: .; J: TRBJ1-1; CDR3: CASSLDHPGEAFF; DNA: TGTGCCAGCAGCCTGGACCACCCCGGTGAAGCTTTCTTT
V: TRBV12-3/TRBV12-4; D: .; size: .; J: TRBJ1-2; CDR3: CASSLGGARNGYGYTF; DNA: TGTGCCAGCAGTTTAGGGGGGGCCAGGAACGGCTATGGCTACACCTTC
V: TRBV6-5; D: .; size: few; J: TRBJ1-6; CDR3: CASSSMISPLHF; DNA: TGTGCCAGCAGTTCCATGATTTCACCCCTCCACTTT
V: TRBV7-2; D: .; size: .; J: TRBJ2-3; CDR3: CASSLARSDTQYF; DNA: TGTGCCAGCAGCTTAGCCAGGAGCGATACGCAGTATTTT
V: TRBV28; D: TRBD1; size: .; J: TRBJ2-2; CDR3: CASSSQGDTGELFF; DNA: TGTGCCAGCAGTTCACAGGGGGACACCGGGGAGCTGTTTTTT
V: TRBV15; D: .; size: few; J: TRBJ1-5; CDR3: CATSPRQTGQPQHF; DNA: TGTGCCACCAGCCCCAGACAGACTGGTCAGCCCCAGCATTTT
V: TRBV6-1; D: TRBD2; size: .; J: TRBJ2-3; CDR3: CASRRGGRADTQYF; DNA: TGTGCCAGCAGGCGGGGGGGCCGGGCAGATACGCAGTATTTT
V: TRBV19; D: .; size: .; J: TRBJ1-2; CDR3: CASSTGGNYGYTF; DNA: TGTGCCAGTAGTACCGGGGGAAACTATGGCTACACCTTC
V: TRBV7-2; D: .; size: .; J: TRBJ2-7; CDR3: CASSLGPISYEQYF; DNA: TGTGCCAGCAGCTTAGGACCTATCTCCTACGAGCAGTACTTC
V: TRBV6-1; D: .; size: .; J: TRBJ2-2; CDR3: CASTPGLRNTGELFF; DNA: TGTGCCAGCACCCCGGGACTTCGGAACACCGGGGAGCTGTTTTTT
V: TRBV27; D: .; size: .; J: TRBJ1-1; CDR3: CASSAQMNTEAFF; DNA: TGTGCCAGCAGTGCTCAGATGAACACTGAAGCTTTCTTT
V: TRBV5-4; D: .; size: .; J: TRBJ2-5; CDR3: CASGTDLGSETQYF; DNA: TGTGCCAGCGGCACGGACCTTGGTTCCGAGACCCAGTACTTC
V: TRBV20-1; D: .; size: .; J: TRBJ1-1; CDR3: CSARDPGETEAFF; DNA: TGCAGTGCTAGAGATCCGGGTGAAACTGAAGCTTTCTTT
V: TRBV2; D: .; size: once; J: TRBJ1-6; CDR3: CASSAQSGGFLSPLHF; DNA: TGTGCCAGCAGTGCCCAGTCGGGGGGCTTTCTTTCACCCCTCCACTTT
V: TRBV2; D: .; size: .; J: TRBJ2-2; CDR3: CASSLRGTAGGNRLSGELFF; DNA: TGTGCCAGCAGTCTAAGAGGAACAGCCGGAGGAAACCGCTTGAGTGGGGAGCTGTTTTTT
V: TRBV7-7; D: .; size: .; J: TRBJ1-3; CDR3: CASSQGLPKAGNTIYF; DNA: TGTGCCAGCAGTCAAGGCCTCCCCAAGGCAGGAAACACCATATATTTT
V: TRBV6-1; D: .; size: once; J: TRBJ2-1; CDR3: CASRGAGAGNEQFF; DNA: TGTGCCAGCAGAGGTGCGGGGGCGGGAAATGAGCAGTTCTTC
V: TRBV20-1; D: .; size: few; J: TRBJ1-2; CDR3: CSARPFASARGYTF; DNA: TGCAGTGCTAGACCCTTCGCTAGTGCGCGGGGCTACACCTTC
V: TRBV4-2; D: .; size: .; J: TRBJ2-7; CDR3: CASSPTGLGGYEQYF; DNA: TGTGCCAGCAGCCCGACTGGCCTGGGAGGCTACGAGCAGTACTTC
V: TRBV5-1; D: .; size: .; J: TRBJ2-3; CDR3: CASSLAGGLGDTQYF; DNA: TGCGCCAGCAGCTTGGCCGGGGGGCTCGGAGATACGCAGTATTTT
V: TRBV12-3/TRBV12-4; D: TRBD2; size: .; J: TRBJ2-3; CDR3: CASRQRGGSDTQYF; DNA: TGTGCCAGCAGGCAGCGGGGGGGTTCAGATACGCAGTATTTT
V: TRBV12-2; D: .; size: .; J: TRBJ2-5; CDR3: CASRLVGAAQETQYF; DNA: TGTGCAAGTCGCTTAGTAGGTGCCGCTCAAGAGACCCAGTACTTC
V: TRBV21-1; D: .; size: .; J: TRBJ1-5; CDR3: CASSQGRGEVNQPQHF; DNA: TGTGCCAGCAGCCAAGGCCGGGGGGAGGTCAATCAGCCCCAGCATTTT
V: TRBV29-1; D: .; size: .; J: TRBJ2-7; CDR3: CSVAGGGGEQYF; DNA: TGCAGCGTTGCAGGCGGTGGGGGCGAGCAGTACTTC
V: TRBV19; D: .; size: .; J: TRBJ2-5; CDR3: CASSTRYRETQYF; DNA: TGTGCCAGTAGTACCCGGTACCGGGAGACCCAGTACTTC
V: TRBV5-1; D: .; size: medium-sized; J: TRBJ2-7; CDR3: CASSEAGTRSYEQYF; DNA: TGCGCCAGCAGCGAAGCCGGGACTCGCTCCTACGAGCAGTACTTC
V: TRBV6-1; D: .; size: .; J: TRBJ1-4; CDR3: CASQPPGEKLFF; DNA: TGTGCCAGCCAACCACCCGGTGAAAAACTGTTTTTT
V: TRBV24-1; D: .; size: .; J: TRBJ1-2; CDR3: CATIPWGGIQRWEIYGYTF; DNA: TGTGCCACCATCCCATGGGGGGGGATCCAGCGATGGGAAATCTATGGCTACACCTTC
V: TRBV7-2; D: TRBD1; size: .; J: TRBJ2-3; CDR3: CASSLIVDRGRDTQYF; DNA: TGTGCCAGCAGCCTCATTGTTGACAGGGGCAGAGATACGCAGTATTTT
V: TRBV7-9; D: TRBD1; size: .; J: TRBJ2-5; CDR3: CASSRDSQETQYF; DNA: TGTGCCAGCAGTAGGGACAGCCAAGAGACCCAGTACTTC
V: TRBV11-2; D: .; size: .; J: TRBJ2-7; CDR3: CASSLNLYEQYF; DNA: TGTGCCAGCAGCTTAAACCTCTACGAGCAGTACTTC
V: TRBV28; D: TRBD2; size: .; J: TRBJ2-3; CDR3: CASSLGGLAGGTQYF; DNA: TGTGCCAGCAGTTTGGGGGGACTAGCGGGTGGGACGCAGTATTTT
V: TRBV6-4; D: .; size: few; J: TRBJ1-2; CDR3: CASSFSGFYGYTF; DNA: TGTGCCAGCAGTTTCAGCGGGTTCTATGGCTACACCTTC
V: TRBV5-6; D: TRBD2; size: few; J: TRBJ2-5; CDR3: CASSRTSGALGGQETQYF; DNA: TGTGCCAGCAGCAGGACTAGCGGGGCTCTGGGGGGGCAAGAGACCCAGTACTTC
V: TRBV20-1; D: .; size: .; J: TRBJ1-6; CDR3: CSARVGSGTGSPLHF; DNA: TGCAGTGCTAGAGTCGGTAGCGGGACGGGCTCACCCCTCCACTTT
V: TRBV5-4; D: TRBD1; size: .; J: TRBJ1-1; CDR3: CASSVDRENTEAFF; DNA: TGTGCCAGCAGCGTGGACAGGGAGAACACTGAAGCTTTCTTT
V: TRBV27; D: .; size: .; J: TRBJ1-5; CDR3: CATTRTTGPSSNQPQHF; DNA: TGTGCCACCACAAGAACTACAGGGCCGTCTAGCAATCAGCCCCAGCATTTT
V: TRBV28; D: TRBD1; size: .; J: TRBJ1-1; CDR3: CASSIRGRAFF; DNA: TGTGCCAGCAGTATTAGGGGGCGAGCTTTCTTT
V: TRBV2; D: .; size: medium-sized; J: TRBJ1-3; CDR3: CASSDGAGLSGNTIYF; DNA: TGTGCCAGCAGTGACGGCGCAGGTCTTTCTGGAAACACCATATATTTT
V: TRBV20-1; D: TRBD2; size: .; J: TRBJ2-5; CDR3: CSASRLSGVETQYF; DNA: TGCAGTGCTAGCCGCCTAAGCGGGGTCGAGACCCAGTACTTC
V: TRBV20-1; D: TRBD2; size: .; J: TRBJ2-2; CDR3: CSATLRGRPYTGELFF; DNA: TGCAGTGCTACCTTACGCGGGAGGCCGTACACCGGGGAGCTGTTTTTT
V: TRBV7-2; D: .; size: .; J: TRBJ2-5; CDR3: CASSLTQGPQETQYF; DNA: TGTGCCAGCAGCTTAACCCAGGGGCCTCAAGAGACCCAGTACTTC
V: TRBV24-1; D: .; size: .; J: TRBJ1-2; CDR3: CATSDNSYGYTF; DNA: TGTGCCACCAGTGATAACAGCTATGGCTACACCTTC
V: TRBV18; D: .; size: .; J: TRBJ1-5; CDR3: CASSPGGSGQPQHF; DNA: TGTGCCAGCTCACCGGGGGGAAGCGGCCAGCCCCAGCATTTT